Only a few counts were recorded for the clone carrying this T cell receptor (beta chain). The sample is drawn from a study of blood T cell repertoires in COVID-19. Study as a whole: There were acute and convalescent COVID-19 samples, and they came from the United States, Italy and Spain.

J lost 0 bases, V lost 0 bases, and 13 bases had no gene match. Germline CDR1 is SGHRS and CDR2 is YFSETQ. This CDR3 has 21 residues. Profiling relied on immunoSEQ multiplex PCR, and the TCRdb table lists in-frame clones only, not all of them. The table shows about 220,000 clones, with around 86% occurring only once. The rearrangement links TRBV5-1 to TRBJ2-6, with 9 positions matching TRBD2. This sequence was found in a young man who had recovered from COVID-19. The sample comprised peripheral blood. CDR3 protein: CASSLAPLVAGVSSGANVLTF. The CDR3 DNA follows: TGCGCCAGCAGCTTGGCCCCCCTAGTAGCGGGGGTTTCCTCTGGGGCCAACGTCCTGACTTTC.